Listed below are T cell receptor beta chains from one sample, sequenced in a study of human T cells and chemical hapten exposure. A single record per CDR3 protein comes from TCRdb applying MiXCR to the RACE reads. The repertoire holds around 70,000 distinct CDR3 sequences, with roughly 11% as singletons. The sample was whole blood, taken in connection with sensitization to the hapten diphenylcyclopropenone (DPC). The receptors derive from a woman aged 50 to 60 with alopecia areata. Some clones in this sample may be carry-over from other donors' samples. Both conserved end residues are part of each CDR3. The D gene is left open where the match is weak. Clone size is stated in some rows and not others, as once, few, many or a class when expanded.

TRBJ1-2,.,few,TRBV4-3,CASSQGTATSNYGYTF,TGCGCCAGCAGCCAAGGGACAGCGACTTCTAACTATGGCTACACCTTC
TRBJ1-1,TRBD1,.,TRBV7-2,CASSQHRGLREAFF,TGTGCCAGCAGTCAACACAGGGGGCTAAGGGAAGCTTTCTTT
TRBJ2-5,TRBD1,few,TRBV5-1,CASSTPLGQGAQETQYF,TGCGCCAGCAGCACCCCCCTCGGACAGGGGGCCCAAGAGACCCAGTACTTC
TRBJ1-3,.,.,TRBV6-2/TRBV6-3,CASSYDRTSGNTIYF,TGTGCCAGCAGTTACGACAGAACCTCTGGAAACACCATATATTTT
TRBJ2-3,.,many,TRBV20-1,CSARLGPSTDTQYF,TGCAGTGCTAGGCTGGGACCTAGCACAGATACGCAGTATTTT
TRBJ2-7,.,.,TRBV24-1,CATSDAGGTRAYEQYF,TGTGCCACCAGTGATGCTGGGGGCACCAGGGCGTACGAGCAGTACTTC
TRBJ1-1,.,many,TRBV11-2,CASSSIEGTEAFF,TGTGCCAGCAGCTCGATAGAGGGGACTGAAGCTTTCTTT
TRBJ1-4,TRBD1,many,TRBV19,CASSIVDRGYATNEKLFF,TGTGCCAGTAGTATCGTGGACAGGGGATATGCAACTAATGAAAAACTGTTTTTT
TRBJ1-1,.,many,TRBV7-9,CASSLGVGQQNTEAFF,TGTGCCAGCAGCTTAGGTGTCGGACAGCAGAACACTGAAGCTTTCTTT
TRBJ1-1,.,few,TRBV27,CASSLEGGNTEAFF,TGTGCCAGCAGTTTAGAGGGAGGGAACACTGAAGCTTTCTTT
TRBJ2-3,.,few,TRBV6-6,CASRAGRAQDTQYF,TGTGCCAGCAGAGCAGGAAGGGCCCAAGATACGCAGTATTTT
TRBJ1-2,.,.,TRBV28,CASSLGVRYTF,TGTGCCAGCAGTTTGGGTGTACGCTACACCTTC
TRBJ1-1,.,.,TRBV28,CASSTRTGEAFF,TGTGCCAGCAGTACACGGACCGGTGAAGCTTTCTTT
TRBJ2-2,.,.,TRBV20-1,CSAKDHTGELFF,TGCAGTGCTAAGGACCACACCGGGGAGCTGTTTTTT
TRBJ2-2,TRBD1,many,TRBV2,CASKPGTANTGELFF,TGTGCCAGCAAGCCAGGGACAGCGAACACCGGGGAGCTGTTTTTT
TRBJ2-1,TRBD2,many,TRBV12-3/TRBV12-4,CASIPGTSGYNEQFF,TGTGCCAGCATTCCCGGGACTAGCGGGTACAATGAGCAGTTCTTC
TRBJ2-7,.,.,TRBV11-2,CASSLTSTMGIYEQYF,TGTGCCAGCAGCCTTACGTCGACTATGGGTATCTACGAGCAGTACTTC
TRBJ1-5,.,many,TRBV7-2,CASSFGITQGHQPQHF,TGTGCCAGCAGCTTCGGTATAACACAGGGTCACCAGCCCCAGCATTTT
TRBJ2-1,.,few,TRBV19,CASSIDRRYEQFF,TGTGCCAGTAGTATAGATCGACGGTATGAGCAGTTCTTC
TRBJ2-2,.,few,TRBV12-3/TRBV12-4,CASGSAGELFF,TGTGCCAGCGGGAGCGCCGGGGAGCTGTTTTTT
TRBJ2-7,.,few,TRBV5-1,CASSPGPSSSEQYF,TGCGCCAGCAGCCCGGGACCATCCTCCTCCGAGCAGTACTTC
TRBJ1-6,TRBD1,few,TRBV28,CASSSAIDRGNNSPLHF,TGTGCCAGCAGTTCAGCCATTGACAGGGGGAATAATTCACCCCTCCACTTT
TRBJ2-3,.,.,TRBV29-1,CSGPEEGRADTQYF,TGCAGCGGGCCGGAGGAGGGACGGGCAGATACGCAGTATTTT
TRBJ2-4,.,.,TRBV6-5,CASHTHPGAKNIQYF,TGTGCCAGCCACACTCACCCCGGAGCCAAAAACATTCAGTACTTC
TRBJ2-7,.,many,TRBV12-3/TRBV12-4,CASRKNTGYEQYF,TGTGCCAGCAGAAAAAATACAGGGTACGAGCAGTACTTC
TRBJ2-2,TRBD1,many,TRBV7-6,CASSPTGANTGELFF,TGTGCCAGCAGCCCTACAGGGGCGAACACCGGGGAGCTGTTTTTT